This TCR beta chain was profiled in a study of T cells in Graves' hyperthyroidism and ophthalmopathy. The wider study: Before any treatment, at initial diagnosis, peripheral blood was collected.

TCR beta CDR3 region amplification was performed from RNA transcripts. When the TCR CDR3 underwent first-round RT-PCR, the HTBI primer set was used. TCRdb recomputed calls from the multiplex PCR reads with MiXCR, one row per CDR3 protein. Of fewer than 450,000 distinct CDR3 sequences listed, approximately 18% are singletons. General observations from the study: A 13 V-J model separated ophthalmopathy from stable hyperthyroidism. Ophthalmopathy prediction by the model preceded onset by a median roughly 6.3 months.

A word on this clonotype: Its antigen is undetermined.

This blood was taken when hyperthyroidism was first diagnosed, before any ophthalmopathy symptoms existed. With 0 bases removed from V and 4 bases from J, the gap between germline ends came to 16 bases. This CDR3 is built from 17 residues. Germline V gene data show CDR1 as SGHRS and CDR2 as YFSETQ. Sequencing used blood. The TCR sequence derives from a woman younger than 45 with Graves' hyperthyroidism that later progressed to Graves' ophthalmopathy. The rearrangement links TRBV5-1 to TRBJ1-4; D not resolved. In DNA, the CDR3 is TGCGCCAGCAGCTTGGAGCCCGGAGGGATATTTAATGAAAAACTGTTTTTT. This translates into CASSLEPGGIFNEKLFF. Looking up the rest from reference TRBV5-1 and TRBJ1-4 gives the full variable domain: KAGVTQTPRYLIKTRGQQVTLSCSPISGHRSVSWYQQTPGQGLQFLFEYFSETQRNKGNFPGRFSGRQFSNSRSEMNVSTLELGDSALYLCASSLEPGGIFNEKLFFGSGTQLSVL.